A single sample gave rise to the 18 T cell receptor beta chains below, sequenced in a study of identical twins. One entry per CDR3 protein results from TCRdb running MiXCR on the 5' RACE reads. The data show hundreds of thousands of distinct CDR3 sequences, approximately 24% seen once. The sample also formed part of further work on T cells expressing NK-cell markers.

Source material: CD4+ T cells sorted from blood. The receptors derive from a woman aged 18-30 years in good health.

This chain connects TRBV6-5 to TRBJ2-5, with 8 bases aligning to TRBD1. The CDR3 has 14 residues. V shed 4 bases, J shed 4 bases, and the junction held 5 bases outside the gene matches. From germline, CDR1 is MNHEY and CDR2 SVGAGI. This chain's CDR3 is CASSFGQGRETQYF. The CDR3 coding sequence is TGTGCCAGCAGTTTCGGACAGGGCAGAGAGACCCAGTACTTC.

V gene TRBV4-3 combines with J gene TRBJ2-3, with TRBD2 matching over 9 bases. The CDR3 has 17 residues. The V and J ends lost 0 bases and 8 bases, in that order; junction bases with no gene match: 12. Germline V CDR1 and CDR2: LGHNA, YSLEER. The chain's CDR3 is CASSQDLAAGGPRTQYF. CDR3 in DNA: TGCGCCAGCAGCCAAGATTTGGCAGCGGGAGGACCACGTACGCAGTATTTT.

This clonotype appeared a few times. The chain is built from TRBV4-2 and TRBJ2-1; possibly TRBD1 or TRBD2 for D (5 bases each). V was shortened by 1 base and J by 7 bases, with 17 bases between the two germline ends. Germline V gene data show CDR1 as LGHNA and CDR2 as YNFKEQ. The length of the CDR3 is 16 residues. CDR3 sequence reads: CASSQGGGSRGNEQFF. The CDR3 nucleotides read TGTGCCAGCAGCCAAGGGGGCGGATCTAGAGGGAATGAGCAGTTCTTC.

Only a few counts were recorded for this clonotype. This CDR3 is CASSPRTGEPYEQYF. In DNA form, the CDR3 reads TGTGCCAGCTCACCAAGAACAGGGGAACCCTACGAGCAGTACTTC. This chain uses TRBV18 with TRBJ2-7; TRBD1 matches at 7 bases. Germline CDR1 KGHSH, CDR2 LQKENI. V was pared by 2 bases and J by 2 bases, with 6 bases of the junction left unmatched. CDR3 length equals 15 residues. The full variable domain, completed using reference TRBV18 and TRBJ2-7, is NAGVMQNPRHLVRRRGQEARLRCSPMKGHSHVYWYRQLPEEGLKFMVYLQKENIIDESGMPKERFSAEFPKEGPSILRIQQVVRGDSAAYFCASSPRTGEPYEQYFGPGTRLTVT.

The rearrangement links TRBV29-1 to TRBJ2-7, with D hard to call. Per the germline V gene, CDR1 is SQVTM and CDR2 is ANQGSEA. CDR3 length equals 12 residues. The V and J ends lost 5 bases and 3 bases respectively, with 11 bases between them. The CDR3 loop reads CSVSTSSYEQYF. Written as DNA, the CDR3 is TGCAGCGTTAGTACGAGTAGCTACGAGCAGTACTTC.

This clonotype was seen only a few times. The rearrangement joins TRBV5-1 to TRBJ1-1, with D perhaps TRBD1 (6 bases). The CDR3 is made up of 15 amino acids. V was cut by 7 bases and J by 1 base, with 17 bases left in between. Germline V gene lookup returns CDR1 SGHRS and CDR2 YFSETQ. The CDR3 DNA sequence: TGCGCCAGCCTTCCGGGGGCGGGTCAGAACACTGAAGCTTTCTTT. Protein product: CASLPGAGQNTEAFF.

The sample holds a few counts of this clonotype. The rearrangement uses TRBV15 and TRBJ2-7, with D possibly matching TRBD2 (7 bases). Germline lookup yields CDR1 LNHNV and CDR2 YYDKDF (reference sequence). This CDR3 is 17 amino acids long. Trimming stripped 0 bases from V and 4 bases from J, with 19 bases between. The CDR3 DNA reads TGTGCCACCAGCAGAGATCGGGGGGCTACTATTAGGTACGAGCAGTACTTC. Its translation: CATSRDRGATIRYEQYF.

In this sample, this clonotype turned up many times. The CDR3 sequence is CASRSLSSYNEQFF. The CDR3 DNA reads TGTGCCAGCAGGTCCCTAAGCTCCTACAATGAGCAGTTCTTC. J is TRBJ2-1 and V is TRBV5-5; D is undetermined. The CDR3 is 14 residues long. V was trimmed by 5 bases and J by 0 bases, leaving 9 bases between them. Germline CDR1 SGHKS, CDR2 YYEKEE (reference sequence).

This clonotype was detected only a few times. The chain uses TRBV6-1 and TRBJ2-5, with D uncertain. The CDR3 totals 12 residues. Trimming left V 0 bases short and J 1 base short, with 0 bases between. The V gene's germline CDR1 is MNHNS and CDR2 SASEGT. CDR3 region: CASSEAQETQYF. CDR3 nucleotide sequence: TGTGCCAGCAGTGAAGCCCAAGAGACCCAGTACTTC.

The chain joins TRBV18 to TRBJ2-5; TRBD1 aligns across 7 bases. Germline assignment: CDR1 KGHSH and CDR2 LQKENI. The CDR3 is 15 residues long. The ends lost 4 bases at V and 3 bases at J; junction bases unmatched: 8. CDR3 nucleotides: TGTGCCAGCTCACGGTACCGGGACAGAGAAGAGACCCAGTACTTC. It translates to CASSRYRDREETQYF.

V is TRBV29-1 and J is TRBJ1-5; D perhaps matches TRBD1 (5 bases). CDR3 length: 13 residues. Germline V gives CDR1 SQVTM, CDR2 ANQGSEA. The V and J ends lost 5 bases and 3 bases respectively, with 11 bases between them. The CDR3 nucleotides read TGCAGCGTTAGTAGGGGTATCAATCAGCCCCAGCATTTT. Translated: CSVSRGINQPQHF.

A few counts support this clonotype. V and J are TRBV25-1 and TRBJ2-7; a weak D match, TRBD1 (6 bases). This CDR3 is built from 13 residues. The V end lost 3 bases, the J end lost 7 bases, and 13 bases lay between the germline ends. CDR1 is MGHDK and CDR2 is SYGVNS in the germline V gene. The CDR3 loop is CASSDRGRMEQYF. Here the CDR3 DNA reads TGTGCCAGCAGTGACAGGGGAAGGATGGAGCAGTACTTC.

This clonotype was counted between two and nine times. The chain uses TRBV9 and TRBJ2-7; 8 bases fit TRBD1. The germline gives CDR1 SGDLS, CDR2 YYNGEE. With 0 bases clipped from V and 4 bases from J, the junction kept 6 bases outside the gene matches. The CDR3 sequence is 15 residues long. CDR3 nucleotides: TGTGCCAGCAGCGTAGGGAGGACAGGGCTGTACGAGCAGTACTTC. The encoded protein is CASSVGRTGLYEQYF.

This clonotype was seen a few times. The genes are TRBV12-3 or TRBV12-4 and TRBJ1-3; D gene unclear. CDR3 size: 11 residues. Trimming stripped 8 bases from V and 4 bases from J, with 6 bases between. CDR3 protein: CASLRGNTIYF. Written as DNA, the CDR3 is TGTGCCAGCTTGAGGGGAAACACCATATATTTT.

This clonotype was recorded a few times. This chain links TRBV9 with TRBJ2-2; D is possibly TRBD1 or TRBD2 (7 bases each). This CDR3 is built from 17 residues. Germline V lookup: CDR1 SGDLS, CDR2 YYNGEE. With 0 bases removed from V and 6 bases from J, the gap between germline ends came to 18 bases. The CDR3 nucleotides read TGTGCCAGCAGCGTAGAAGGGAGGGGGCGATTGTCCGGGGAGCTGTTTTTT. It specifies CASSVEGRGRLSGELFF.

The V call is TRBV20-1, the J call TRBJ2-7; no firm D call. The CDR3 length is 13 residues. V was pared by 3 bases and J by 5 bases, with 14 bases between. Germline lookup yields CDR1 DFQATT and CDR2 SNEGSKA (reference sequence). The CDR3 region has the DNA TGCAGTGCTAGGTTACCGTCTGAGGACGAGCAGTACTTC. Translating gives CSARLPSEDEQYF.

This clonotype was counted between two and nine times. The chain joins TRBV7-3 to TRBJ2-7; weak D call: TRBD2 (5 bases). Germline V gives CDR1 SGHTA, CDR2 FQGTGA. The CDR3 extends over 14 amino acids. V was trimmed by 2 bases and J by 7 bases, leaving 15 bases between them. This chain's CDR3 is CASSLEGRGAEQYF. CDR3 in DNA: TGTGCCAGCAGCTTAGAAGGACGGGGTGCGGAGCAGTACTTC.

This clonotype was seen a few times. J is TRBJ2-5 and V is TRBV4-2, with 7 bases aligning to TRBD1. CDR1 and CDR2 from the germline V gene are LGHNA and YNFKEQ. This CDR3 is built from 16 residues. V dropped 0 bases and J dropped 4; count of bases not matched to a gene: 8. The CDR3 sequence: CASSQDPETGAETQYF. The DNA for the CDR3 is TGTGCCAGCAGCCAAGACCCAGAAACAGGGGCAGAGACCCAGTACTTC.